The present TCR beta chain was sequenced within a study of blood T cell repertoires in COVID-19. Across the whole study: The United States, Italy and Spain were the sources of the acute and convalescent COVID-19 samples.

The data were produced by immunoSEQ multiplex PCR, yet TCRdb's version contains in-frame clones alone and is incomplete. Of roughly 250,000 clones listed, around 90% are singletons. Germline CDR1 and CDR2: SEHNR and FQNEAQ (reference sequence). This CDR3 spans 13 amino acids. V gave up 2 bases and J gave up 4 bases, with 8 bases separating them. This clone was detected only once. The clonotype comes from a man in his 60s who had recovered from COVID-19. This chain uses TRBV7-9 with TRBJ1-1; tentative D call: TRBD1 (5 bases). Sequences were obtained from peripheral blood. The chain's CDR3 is CASSLMQGTEAFF. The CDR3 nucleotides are TGTGCCAGCAGCTTAATGCAGGGCACTGAAGCTTTCTTT.